A selection of T cell receptor beta chains follows, all from one sample in a study of blood T cell repertoires in COVID-19. Sequencing was performed with immunoSEQ multiplex PCR; in TCRdb, only in-frame clones are kept and a portion is missing. Altogether 250,000 to 300,000 clones are present, about nine tenths being singletons, with the ten largest covering roughly 15%. The material sequenced was PBMCs or T cells enriched from blood (not recorded which). Receptors originate from a man younger than 30 who had recovered from COVID-19. CDR3s include the opening cysteine and the closing phenylalanine or tryptophan. Fields, in order: J gene, V gene, CDR3 protein.

j_call: TRBJ2-7
v_call: TRBV30
cdr3_aa: CAWSPRGALYSYEQYF

j_call: TRBJ2-1
v_call: TRBV3-1/TRBV3-2
cdr3_aa: CASSFPIPGLAGVEQFF

j_call: TRBJ2-5
v_call: TRBV27
cdr3_aa: CASSPGSVRVRYF

j_call: TRBJ2-7
v_call: TRBV30
cdr3_aa: CAWSPNLLAYEQYF

j_call: TRBJ1-4
v_call: TRBV6-1
cdr3_aa: CASSDGVGANEKLFF

j_call: TRBJ2-1
v_call: TRBV4-2
cdr3_aa: CASSQDISSYNEQFF

j_call: TRBJ1-2
v_call: TRBV28
cdr3_aa: CASSLLEPYGYTF

j_call: TRBJ2-2
v_call: TRBV5-1
cdr3_aa: CASRPDRAMNTGELFF

j_call: TRBJ2-7
v_call: TRBV5-1
cdr3_aa: CASSGARYEQYF

j_call: TRBJ2-3
v_call: TRBV18
cdr3_aa: CASSPWSGADTQYF

j_call: TRBJ1-5
v_call: TRBV4-2
cdr3_aa: CASSQATGENQPQHF

j_call: TRBJ2-7
v_call: TRBV3-1/TRBV3-2
cdr3_aa: CASSQVFLGRVNEQYF

j_call: TRBJ1-2
v_call: TRBV28
cdr3_aa: CASSRQGARGYTF

j_call: TRBJ2-5
v_call: TRBV7-2
cdr3_aa: CASSSYVNSGAGGRETQYF

j_call: TRBJ2-3
v_call: TRBV19
cdr3_aa: CASRTGWNTDTQYF

j_call: TRBJ1-4
v_call: TRBV2
cdr3_aa: CASSDAVNEKLFF

j_call: TRBJ1-2
v_call: TRBV27
cdr3_aa: CASSPRTGDGYGYTF

j_call: TRBJ2-3
v_call: TRBV7-9
cdr3_aa: CASSLETGHLTDTQYF

j_call: TRBJ1-6
v_call: TRBV7-9
cdr3_aa: CATPTHDRGGVNSPLHF

j_call: TRBJ1-2
v_call: TRBV19
cdr3_aa: CATTDRFTEDYGYTF

j_call: TRBJ1-2
v_call: TRBV5-1
cdr3_aa: CASSSGTGYHGYTF

j_call: TRBJ2-3
v_call: TRBV28
cdr3_aa: CASSLSGGPYLRTDTQYF

j_call: TRBJ1-1
v_call: TRBV5-1
cdr3_aa: CASSRGQGEAFF

j_call: TRBJ2-1
v_call: TRBV28
cdr3_aa: CANGGRSYNEQFF

j_call: TRBJ1-1
v_call: TRBV19
cdr3_aa: CASSIGQASTEAFF

j_call: TRBJ1-2
v_call: TRBV11-3
cdr3_aa: CASSKGLAGYTF

j_call: TRBJ1-3
v_call: TRBV5-1
cdr3_aa: CASSVGQGRNTIYF

j_call: TRBJ2-3
v_call: TRBV5-1
cdr3_aa: CASSLVASGLSDTQYF

j_call: TRBJ1-5
v_call: TRBV28
cdr3_aa: CASSLGAISNQPQHF

j_call: TRBJ2-7
v_call: TRBV7-2
cdr3_aa: CASSLQAGGYEQYF

j_call: TRBJ2-1
v_call: TRBV11-3
cdr3_aa: CASSQGLAENEQFF

j_call: TRBJ1-4
v_call: TRBV28
cdr3_aa: CASSLWGANEKLFF

j_call: TRBJ1-3
v_call: TRBV5-8
cdr3_aa: CASTPGITGNTIYF

j_call: TRBJ1-5
v_call: TRBV10-2
cdr3_aa: CASSVRADSNQPQHF

j_call: TRBJ1-6
v_call: TRBV4-2
cdr3_aa: CASSQGGGRGSPLHF

j_call: TRBJ2-1
v_call: TRBV15
cdr3_aa: CATSRGEREGPMDEQFF

j_call: TRBJ1-1
v_call: TRBV5-1
cdr3_aa: CASSLDGTGGVKAFF

j_call: TRBJ2-7
v_call: TRBV28
cdr3_aa: CASRSTGDYYEQYF

j_call: TRBJ2-7
v_call: TRBV13
cdr3_aa: CASSPQGASYEQYF

j_call: TRBJ2-4
v_call: TRBV4-2
cdr3_aa: CASSLQAGEINIQYF

j_call: TRBJ2-1
v_call: TRBV5-6
cdr3_aa: CASSFPLDEQFF

j_call: TRBJ2-3
v_call: TRBV6-1
cdr3_aa: CASSELAGGPDTQYF

j_call: TRBJ1-4
v_call: TRBV30
cdr3_aa: CAWSPRTGVGLFF

j_call: TRBJ1-1
v_call: TRBV10-1
cdr3_aa: CASSESGGGTEAFF